In this sample, the clone carrying this TCR beta chain turned up once. The antigen remains undetermined. CDR3 length equals 15 residues. Germline V gene data show CDR1 as MGHRA and CDR2 as YSYEKL. Deletions cut 1 base from V and 8 bases from J, with 12 bases between. Clones were sequenced by immunoSEQ multiplex PCR, and TCRdb holds only the in-frame ones, with some missing. The table includes about 80,000 clones, approximately 84% detected once. The record originates from a study of OX40 agonist ivuxolimab in advanced cancers. Study in general: Ivuxolimab doses were 0.01, 0.1, 0.3, 1.5, 3 or 10 mg/kg every 2 weeks. Three patients responded partially, comprising one with hepatocellular carcinoma and two with cutaneous melanoma.

General observations from the study: Mean expanded clone counts were higher in CD8+ than CD4+ T cells. Dose levels from 0.1 to 3.0 mg/kg saw CD4+ and CD8+ blood T cells expand clonally by week 6.

The J gene is TRBJ1-6, the V gene TRBV4-1, with no clear D. This material consisted of CD4+ or CD8+ T cells sorted from blood, taken in a trial of the OX40 agonist ivuxolimab. This clonotype was sampled from an adult with an advanced solid tumor such as melanoma, head and neck, liver or kidney cancer. CDR3 loop: CASSQALFSYSPLHF. CDR3 nucleotides: TGCGCCAGCAGCCAAGCCCTCTTCTCCTATTCACCCCTCCACTTT.